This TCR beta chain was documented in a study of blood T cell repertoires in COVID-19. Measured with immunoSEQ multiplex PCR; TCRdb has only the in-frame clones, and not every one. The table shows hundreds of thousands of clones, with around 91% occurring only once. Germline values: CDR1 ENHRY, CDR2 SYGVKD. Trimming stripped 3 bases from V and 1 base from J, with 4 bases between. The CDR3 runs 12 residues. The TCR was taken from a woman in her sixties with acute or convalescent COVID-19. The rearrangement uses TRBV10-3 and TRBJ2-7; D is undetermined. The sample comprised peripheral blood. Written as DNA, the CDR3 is TGTGCCATCAGTGAACATTCCTACGAGCAGTACTTC. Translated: CAISEHSYEQYF.